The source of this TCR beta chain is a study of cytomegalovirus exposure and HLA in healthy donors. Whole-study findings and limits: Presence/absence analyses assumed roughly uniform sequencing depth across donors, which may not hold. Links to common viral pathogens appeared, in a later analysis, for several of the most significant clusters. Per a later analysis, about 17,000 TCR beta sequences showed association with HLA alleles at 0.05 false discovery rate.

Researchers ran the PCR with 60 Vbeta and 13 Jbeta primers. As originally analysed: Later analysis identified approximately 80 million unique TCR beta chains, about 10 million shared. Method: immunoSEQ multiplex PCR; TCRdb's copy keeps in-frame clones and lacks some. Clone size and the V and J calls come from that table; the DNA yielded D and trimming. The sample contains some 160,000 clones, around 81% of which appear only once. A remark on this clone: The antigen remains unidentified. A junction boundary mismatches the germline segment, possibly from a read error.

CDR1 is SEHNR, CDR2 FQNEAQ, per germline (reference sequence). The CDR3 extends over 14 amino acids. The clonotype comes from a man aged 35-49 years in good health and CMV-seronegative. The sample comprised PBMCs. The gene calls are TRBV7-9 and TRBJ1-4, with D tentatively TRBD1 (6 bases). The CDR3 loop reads CASTLGTSNEKLFF. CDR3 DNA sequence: TGTGCCAGCACCTTAGGGACATCGAATGAAAAACTGTTTTTT. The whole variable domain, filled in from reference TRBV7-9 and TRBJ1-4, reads DTGVSQNPRHKITKRGQNVTFRCDPISEHNRLYWYRQTLGQGPEFLTYFQNEAQLEKSRLLSDRFSAERPKGSFSTLEIQRTEQGDSAMYLCASTLGTSNEKLFFGSGTQLSVL.